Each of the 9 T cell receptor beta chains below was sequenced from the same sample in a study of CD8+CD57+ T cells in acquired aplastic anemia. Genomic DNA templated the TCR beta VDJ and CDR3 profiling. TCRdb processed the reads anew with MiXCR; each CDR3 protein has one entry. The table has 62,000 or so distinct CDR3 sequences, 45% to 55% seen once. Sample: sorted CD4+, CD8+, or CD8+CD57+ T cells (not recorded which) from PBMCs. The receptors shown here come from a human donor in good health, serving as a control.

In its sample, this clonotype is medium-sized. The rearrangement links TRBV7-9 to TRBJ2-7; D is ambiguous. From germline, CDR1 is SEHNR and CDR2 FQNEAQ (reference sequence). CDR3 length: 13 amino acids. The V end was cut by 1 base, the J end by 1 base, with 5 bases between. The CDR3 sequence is CASSLVVSYEQYF. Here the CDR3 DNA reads TGTGCCAGCAGCTTAGTGGTATCCTACGAGCAGTACTTC.

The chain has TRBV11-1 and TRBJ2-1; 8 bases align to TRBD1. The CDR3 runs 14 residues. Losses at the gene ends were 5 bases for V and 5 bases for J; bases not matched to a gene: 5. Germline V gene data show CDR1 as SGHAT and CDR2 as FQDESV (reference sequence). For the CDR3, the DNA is TGTGCCAGCAGCGCAGGGGGCAACGACAATGAGCAGTTCTTC. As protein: CASSAGGNDNEQFF.

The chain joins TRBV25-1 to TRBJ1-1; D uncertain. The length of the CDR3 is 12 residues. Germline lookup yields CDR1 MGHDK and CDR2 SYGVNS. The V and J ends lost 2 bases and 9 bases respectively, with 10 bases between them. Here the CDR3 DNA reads TGTGCCAGCAGTGAAGGTCGGCTCCAAGCTTTCTTT. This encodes CASSEGRLQAFF.

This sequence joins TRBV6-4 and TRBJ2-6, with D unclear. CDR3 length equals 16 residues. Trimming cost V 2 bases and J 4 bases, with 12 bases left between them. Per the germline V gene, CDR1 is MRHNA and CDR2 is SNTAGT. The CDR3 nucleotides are TGTGCCAGCAGTGACGGTGTCTCTGGGGGGGCCAACGTCCTGACTTTC. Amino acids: CASSDGVSGGANVLTF.

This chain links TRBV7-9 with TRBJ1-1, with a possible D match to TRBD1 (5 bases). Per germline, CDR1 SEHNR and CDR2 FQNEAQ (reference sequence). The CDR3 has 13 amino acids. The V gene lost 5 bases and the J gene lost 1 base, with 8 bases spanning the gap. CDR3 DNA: TGTGCCAGCAGCACCGGACAGAACACTGAAGCTTTCTTT. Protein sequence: CASSTGQNTEAFF.

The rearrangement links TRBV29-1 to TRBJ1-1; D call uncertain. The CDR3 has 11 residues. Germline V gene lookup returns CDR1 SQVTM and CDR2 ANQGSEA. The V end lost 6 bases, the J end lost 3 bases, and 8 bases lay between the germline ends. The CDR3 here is CSVMPDTEAFF. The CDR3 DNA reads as TGCAGCGTGATGCCGGACACTGAAGCTTTCTTT.

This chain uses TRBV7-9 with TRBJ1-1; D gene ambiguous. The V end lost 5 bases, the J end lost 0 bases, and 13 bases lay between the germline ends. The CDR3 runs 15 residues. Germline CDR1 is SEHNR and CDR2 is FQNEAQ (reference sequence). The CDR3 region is CASSVYSSLNTEAFF. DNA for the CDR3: TGTGCCAGCAGCGTATACAGCAGTTTGAACACTGAAGCTTTCTTT.

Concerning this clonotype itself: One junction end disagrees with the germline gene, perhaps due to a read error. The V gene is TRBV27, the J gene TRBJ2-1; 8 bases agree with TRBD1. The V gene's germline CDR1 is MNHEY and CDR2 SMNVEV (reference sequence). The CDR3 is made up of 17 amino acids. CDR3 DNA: TGTGGCAGCAGTTCGCATTACAAGACAGGGGTCGAAGGTGAGCAGTTCTTC. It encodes CGSSSHYKTGVEGEQFF.

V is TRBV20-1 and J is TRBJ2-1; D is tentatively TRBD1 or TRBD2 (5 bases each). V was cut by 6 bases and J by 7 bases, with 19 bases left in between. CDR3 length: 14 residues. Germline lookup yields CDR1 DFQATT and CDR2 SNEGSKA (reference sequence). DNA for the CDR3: TGCAGTGCCCCGAGGGACCCAGACACGAATGAGCAGTTCTTC. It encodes CSAPRDPDTNEQFF.